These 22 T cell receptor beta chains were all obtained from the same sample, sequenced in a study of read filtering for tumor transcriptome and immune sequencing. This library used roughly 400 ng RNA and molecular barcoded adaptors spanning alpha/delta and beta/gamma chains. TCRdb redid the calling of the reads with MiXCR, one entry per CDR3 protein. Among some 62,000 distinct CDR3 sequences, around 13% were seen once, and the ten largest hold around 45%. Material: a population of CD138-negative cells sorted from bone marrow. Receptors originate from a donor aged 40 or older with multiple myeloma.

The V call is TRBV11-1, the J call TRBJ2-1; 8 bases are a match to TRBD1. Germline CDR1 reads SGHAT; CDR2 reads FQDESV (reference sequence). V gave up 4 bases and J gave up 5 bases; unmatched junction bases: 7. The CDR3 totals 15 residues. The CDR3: CASSSAGQDNNEQFF. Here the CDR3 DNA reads TGTGCCAGCAGCTCTGCGGGACAGGATAACAATGAGCAGTTCTTC.

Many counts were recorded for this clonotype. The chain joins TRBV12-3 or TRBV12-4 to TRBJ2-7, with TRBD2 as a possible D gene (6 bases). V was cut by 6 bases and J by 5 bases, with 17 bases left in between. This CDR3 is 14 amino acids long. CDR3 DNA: TGTGCCAGCAGGACTAGTAAAATTTCCCACGAGCAGTACTTC. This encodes CASRTSKISHEQYF.

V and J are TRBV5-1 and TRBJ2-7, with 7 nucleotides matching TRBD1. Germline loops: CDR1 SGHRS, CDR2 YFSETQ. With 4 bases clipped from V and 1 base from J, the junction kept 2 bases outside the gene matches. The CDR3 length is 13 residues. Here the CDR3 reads CASSLGQSYEQYF. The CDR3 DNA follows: TGCGCCAGCAGCCTGGGACAGTCCTACGAGCAGTACTTC.

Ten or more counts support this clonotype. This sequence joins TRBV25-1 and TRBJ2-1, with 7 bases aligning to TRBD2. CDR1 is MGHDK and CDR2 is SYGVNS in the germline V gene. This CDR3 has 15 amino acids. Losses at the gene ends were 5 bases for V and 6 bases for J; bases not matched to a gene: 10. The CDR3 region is CASSPSGGRGNEQFF. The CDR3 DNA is TGTGCCAGCAGTCCGTCGGGCGGGAGAGGCAATGAGCAGTTCTTC.

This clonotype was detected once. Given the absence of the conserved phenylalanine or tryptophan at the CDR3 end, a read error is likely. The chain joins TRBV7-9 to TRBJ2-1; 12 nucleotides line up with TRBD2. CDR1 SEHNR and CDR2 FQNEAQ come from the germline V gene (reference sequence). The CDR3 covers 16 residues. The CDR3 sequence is CASTETSGSSYNEQFS. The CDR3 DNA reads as TGCGCCAGCACCGAGACTAGCGGGAGCTCCTACAATGAGCAGTTCTCC.

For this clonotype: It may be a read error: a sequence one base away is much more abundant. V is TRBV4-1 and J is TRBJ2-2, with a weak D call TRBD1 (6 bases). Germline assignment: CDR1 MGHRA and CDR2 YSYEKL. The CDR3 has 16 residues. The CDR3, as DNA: TGCGCCAGCAGCCAACCGGGACATCGAACACCCGGGAAGCTGTTTTTT. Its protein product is CASSQPGHRTPGKLFF.

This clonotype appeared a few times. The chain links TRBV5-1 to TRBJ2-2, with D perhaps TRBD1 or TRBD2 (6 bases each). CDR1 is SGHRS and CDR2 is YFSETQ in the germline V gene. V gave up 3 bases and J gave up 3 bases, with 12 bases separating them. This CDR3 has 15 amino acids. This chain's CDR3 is CASSSGGGYTGELFF. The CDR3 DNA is TGCGCCAGCAGCTCAGGAGGGGGGTACACCGGGGAGCTGTTTTTT.

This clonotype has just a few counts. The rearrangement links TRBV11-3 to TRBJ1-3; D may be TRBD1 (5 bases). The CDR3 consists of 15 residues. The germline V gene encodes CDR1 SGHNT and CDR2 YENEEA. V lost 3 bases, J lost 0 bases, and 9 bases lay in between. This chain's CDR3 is CASSLGRSSGNTIYF. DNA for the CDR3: TGTGCCAGCAGCTTGGGACGAAGCTCTGGAAACACCATATATTTT.

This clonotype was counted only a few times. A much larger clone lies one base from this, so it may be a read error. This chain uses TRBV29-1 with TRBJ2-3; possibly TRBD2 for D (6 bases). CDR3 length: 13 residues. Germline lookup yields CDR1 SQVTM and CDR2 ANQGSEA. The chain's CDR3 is CSVWRGGTGTQYF. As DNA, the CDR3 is TGCAGCGTTTGGAGGGGCGGCACAGGTACGCAGTATTTT.

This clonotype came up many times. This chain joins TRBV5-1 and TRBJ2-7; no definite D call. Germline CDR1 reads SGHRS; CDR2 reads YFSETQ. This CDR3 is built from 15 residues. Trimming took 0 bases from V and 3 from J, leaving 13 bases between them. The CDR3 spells CASSLVSAVDYEQYF. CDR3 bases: TGCGCCAGCAGCTTGGTGTCAGCCGTCGACTACGAGCAGTACTTC.

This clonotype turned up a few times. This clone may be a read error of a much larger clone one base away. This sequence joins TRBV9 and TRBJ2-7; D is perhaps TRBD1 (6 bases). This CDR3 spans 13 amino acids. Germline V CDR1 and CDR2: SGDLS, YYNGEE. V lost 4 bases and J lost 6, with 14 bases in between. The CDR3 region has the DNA TGTGCCAGCAGCTCACCCTCAGGGGTCGAGCAGTACTTC. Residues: CASSSPSGVEQYF.

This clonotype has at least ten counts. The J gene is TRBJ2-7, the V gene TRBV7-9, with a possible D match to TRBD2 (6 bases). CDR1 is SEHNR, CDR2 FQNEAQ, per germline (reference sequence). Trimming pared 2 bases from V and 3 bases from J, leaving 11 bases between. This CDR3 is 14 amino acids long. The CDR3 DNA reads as TGTGCCAGCAGCTTACGGGACTCCGTCTACGAGCAGTACTTC. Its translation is CASSLRDSVYEQYF.

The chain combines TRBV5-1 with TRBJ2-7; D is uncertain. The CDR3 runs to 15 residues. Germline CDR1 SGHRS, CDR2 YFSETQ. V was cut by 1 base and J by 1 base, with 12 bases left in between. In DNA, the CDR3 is TGCGCCAGCAGCTTGCTTGGAGATAGGTCCTACGAGCAGTACTTC. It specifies CASSLLGDRSYEQYF. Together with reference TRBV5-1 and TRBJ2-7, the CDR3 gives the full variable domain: KAGVTQTPRYLIKTRGQQVTLSCSPISGHRSVSWYQQTPGQGLQFLFEYFSETQRNKGNFPGRFSGRQFSNSRSEMNVSTLELGDSALYLCASSLLGDRSYEQYFGPGTRLTVT.

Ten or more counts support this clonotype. CDR3 nucleotide sequence: TGTGCCAGCAGCTCCAAGTTTAGGACAATCTACGAGCAGTACTTC. Protein product: CASSSKFRTIYEQYF. The chain couples TRBV7-8 to TRBJ2-7; TRBD1 is a possible D gene (5 bases). The germline gives CDR1 SGHVS, CDR2 FQNEAQ. V was cut by 4 bases and J by 3 bases, with 16 bases left in between. The CDR3 runs to 15 residues.

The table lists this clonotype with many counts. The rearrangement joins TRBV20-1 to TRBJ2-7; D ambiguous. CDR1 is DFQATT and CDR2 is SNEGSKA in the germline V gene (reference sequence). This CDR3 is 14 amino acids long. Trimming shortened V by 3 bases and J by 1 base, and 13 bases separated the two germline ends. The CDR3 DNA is TGCAGTGCTAGTAGCCCGCACGAGTCCTACGAGCAGTACTTC. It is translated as CSASSPHESYEQYF.

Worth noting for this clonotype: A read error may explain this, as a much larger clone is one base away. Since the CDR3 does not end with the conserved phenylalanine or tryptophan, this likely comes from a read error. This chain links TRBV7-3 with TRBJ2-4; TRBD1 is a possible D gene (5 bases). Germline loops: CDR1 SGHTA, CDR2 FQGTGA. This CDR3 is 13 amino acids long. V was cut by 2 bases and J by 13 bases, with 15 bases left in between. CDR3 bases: TGTGCCAGCAGCTTAGCCCATTCAGGGAACCAGTACCTC. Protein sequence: CASSLAHSGNQYL.

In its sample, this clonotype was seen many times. CDR3: CASSPKGTPGHPLSSYEQYF. The DNA for the CDR3 is TGTGCCAGCAGCCCGAAGGGAACCCCCGGGCACCCCCTGAGCTCCTACGAGCAGTACTTC. The chain combines TRBV7-9 with TRBJ2-7; no clear D gene. Per the germline V gene, CDR1 is SEHNR and CDR2 is FQNEAQ (reference sequence). The CDR3 has 20 amino acids. V was pared by 5 bases and J by 0 bases, with 29 bases between.

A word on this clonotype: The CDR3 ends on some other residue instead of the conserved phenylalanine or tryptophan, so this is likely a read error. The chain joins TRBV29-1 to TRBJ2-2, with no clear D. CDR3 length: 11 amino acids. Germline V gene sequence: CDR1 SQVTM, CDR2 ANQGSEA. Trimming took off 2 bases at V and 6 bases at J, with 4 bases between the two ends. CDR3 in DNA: TGCAGCGTTGAAACTCCCGGGGAGCTGTTTTCT. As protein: CSVETPGELFS.

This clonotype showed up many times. As DNA, the CDR3 is TGCAGCGGGACTAGCGGGAGATGGAATGAGCAGTTCTTC. Amino acid sequence: CSGTSGRWNEQFF. V and J are TRBV29-1 and TRBJ2-1; the match to TRBD2 covers 13 bases. The germline gives CDR1 SQVTM, CDR2 ANQGSEA. Trimming cost V 7 bases and J 7 bases; bases outside gene matches: 4. The CDR3 sequence is 13 residues long.

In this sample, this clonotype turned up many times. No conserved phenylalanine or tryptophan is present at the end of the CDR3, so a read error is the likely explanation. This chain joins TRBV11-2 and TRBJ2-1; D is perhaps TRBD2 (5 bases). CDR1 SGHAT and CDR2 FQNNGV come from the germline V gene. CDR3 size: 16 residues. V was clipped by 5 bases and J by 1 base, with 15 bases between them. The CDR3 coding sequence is TGTGCCAGCAGCCAGCCGGGGTCGGGTTCCTACAATGAGCAGTTCGTC. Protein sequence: CASSQPGSGSYNEQFV.

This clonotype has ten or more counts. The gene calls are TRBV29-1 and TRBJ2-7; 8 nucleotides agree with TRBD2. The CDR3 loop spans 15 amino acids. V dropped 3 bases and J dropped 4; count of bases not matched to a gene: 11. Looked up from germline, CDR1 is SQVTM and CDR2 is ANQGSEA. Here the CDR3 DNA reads TGCAGCGTTGAGAATCGGGAGGGAAAAGTATACGAGCAGTACTTC. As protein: CSVENREGKVYEQYF.

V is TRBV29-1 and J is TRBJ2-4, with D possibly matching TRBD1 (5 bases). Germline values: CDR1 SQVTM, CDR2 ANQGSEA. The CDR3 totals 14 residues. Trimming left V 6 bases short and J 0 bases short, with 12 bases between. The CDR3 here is CSVMGQLAKNIQYF. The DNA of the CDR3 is TGCAGCGTGATGGGGCAGCTAGCCAAAAACATTCAGTACTTC.